The rows below give T cell receptor beta chains drawn from one sample of a study of blood T cell repertoires in COVID-19. Profiled with immunoSEQ multiplex PCR; TCRdb holds only in-frame clones, not every one. The sample consists of approximately 240,000 clones, about nine tenths of them appearing once. Specimen: PBMCs or T cells enriched from blood (not recorded which). These TCRs come from a woman aged 30 to 39 with acute COVID-19. CDR3s include the opening cysteine and the closing phenylalanine or tryptophan. Fields, in order: J gene, clone size, D gene, V gene, CDR3 DNA, CDR3 protein. A D gene is named only where the DNA matches it firmly. A clone size is listed for some rows: how often the clone was seen (once, few, many), or a class if it is expanded.

j_call: TRBJ2-5; clone_size: .; d_call: .; v_call: TRBV6-6; cdr3_nt: TGTGCCAGCAGTCTCCTTCGGGTTCAAGAGACCCAGTACTTC; cdr3_aa: CASSLLRVQETQYF
j_call: TRBJ2-2; clone_size: .; d_call: TRBD1; v_call: TRBV5-1; cdr3_nt: TGCGCCAGCAGCCCCGGGACAGGGCCCGGGGAGCTGTTTTTT; cdr3_aa: CASSPGTGPGELFF
j_call: TRBJ2-6; clone_size: .; d_call: .; v_call: TRBV5-1; cdr3_nt: TGCGCCAGCAGCTTGGCTGTTGGCCCGCTTTCTGGGGCCAACGTCCTGACTTTC; cdr3_aa: CASSLAVGPLSGANVLTF
j_call: TRBJ1-2; clone_size: few; d_call: TRBD1; v_call: TRBV5-1; cdr3_nt: TGCGCCAGCAGCTTGGCCTGGGACAGCTCGTTTGGCTACACCTTC; cdr3_aa: CASSLAWDSSFGYTF
j_call: TRBJ2-7; clone_size: .; d_call: TRBD2; v_call: TRBV27; cdr3_nt: TGTGCCAGCAGAAGGATTAGCGGGGGCCTTTCGGAGCAGTACTTC; cdr3_aa: CASRRISGGLSEQYF
j_call: TRBJ2-7; clone_size: few; d_call: TRBD1; v_call: TRBV6-5; cdr3_nt: TGTGCCAGCAATGGGGACAGTTACGAGCAGTACTTC; cdr3_aa: CASNGDSYEQYF
j_call: TRBJ1-1; clone_size: .; d_call: .; v_call: TRBV7-9; cdr3_nt: TGTGCCAGCAGCTTAGGCAGCACTGAAGCTTTCTTT; cdr3_aa: CASSLGSTEAFF
j_call: TRBJ2-7; clone_size: .; d_call: TRBD1; v_call: TRBV6-5; cdr3_nt: TGTGCCAGCAGTTCCGGGACAGAGAGCTCCTACGAGCAGTACTTC; cdr3_aa: CASSSGTESSYEQYF
j_call: TRBJ1-5; clone_size: .; d_call: .; v_call: TRBV27; cdr3_nt: TGTGCCAGCAGTCCCATATCGATCCAGGGAAATAATCAGCCCCAGCATTTT; cdr3_aa: CASSPISIQGNNQPQHF
j_call: TRBJ2-1; clone_size: .; d_call: TRBD2; v_call: TRBV4-3; cdr3_nt: TGCGCCAGCAGCCAAGTAATCACTAGCGGGCCCTCGAATGAGCAGTTCTTC; cdr3_aa: CASSQVITSGPSNEQFF
j_call: TRBJ1-2; clone_size: .; d_call: TRBD1; v_call: TRBV11-2; cdr3_nt: TGTGCCAGCAGCCGCCCCGGGACAGGGTTGGGCTACACCTTC; cdr3_aa: CASSRPGTGLGYTF
j_call: TRBJ2-6; clone_size: .; d_call: .; v_call: TRBV24-1; cdr3_nt: TGTGCCACCAGTGATAGGGGGGGCTCTGGGGCCAACGTCCTGACTTTC; cdr3_aa: CATSDRGGSGANVLTF
j_call: TRBJ2-1; clone_size: .; d_call: TRBD2; v_call: TRBV7-2; cdr3_nt: TGTGCCAGCAGCTTTACTATCGGACTAGCCGGCAATGAGCAGTTCTTC; cdr3_aa: CASSFTIGLAGNEQFF
j_call: TRBJ1-6; clone_size: few; d_call: TRBD1; v_call: TRBV2; cdr3_nt: TGTGCCAGCAGTGGGGGGACAGAGAGATCACCCCTCCACTTT; cdr3_aa: CASSGGTERSPLHF
j_call: TRBJ1-3; clone_size: .; d_call: .; v_call: TRBV14; cdr3_nt: TGTGCCAGCAGCCAAGGGTCGGCACAGTCAGACTCTGGAAACACCATATATTTT; cdr3_aa: CASSQGSAQSDSGNTIYF
j_call: TRBJ2-1; clone_size: .; d_call: .; v_call: TRBV5-8; cdr3_nt: TGTGCCAGCAGCTTCAAACTCGCTCAGCAGTTCTTC; cdr3_aa: CASSFKLAQQFF
j_call: TRBJ2-7; clone_size: .; d_call: .; v_call: TRBV18; cdr3_nt: TGTGCCAGCTCACCACTGCAGGGGACCGCCTACGAGCAGTACTTC; cdr3_aa: CASSPLQGTAYEQYF
j_call: TRBJ2-7; clone_size: .; d_call: TRBD1; v_call: TRBV10-3; cdr3_nt: TGTGCCATCAGTGAGTCTGGGACAGACGTCTACGAGCAGTACTTC; cdr3_aa: CAISESGTDVYEQYF
j_call: TRBJ2-7; clone_size: once; d_call: .; v_call: TRBV5-1; cdr3_nt: TGCGCCAGCAGCTTGGGTCTGAGGGCAGCGGCCTACGAGCAGTACTTC; cdr3_aa: CASSLGLRAAAYEQYF
j_call: TRBJ2-2; clone_size: .; d_call: .; v_call: TRBV27; cdr3_nt: TGTGCCAGCAGTCAGGGGACGAACACCGGGGAGCTGTTTTTT; cdr3_aa: CASSQGTNTGELFF
j_call: TRBJ2-1; clone_size: .; d_call: .; v_call: TRBV2; cdr3_nt: TGTGCCAGCCGGAGGGGTCTAGCGTTGGACAATGAGCAGTTCTTC; cdr3_aa: CASRRGLALDNEQFF
j_call: TRBJ2-1; clone_size: .; d_call: TRBD2; v_call: TRBV28; cdr3_nt: TGTGCCAGCTGGGAAGGGACTAGCGGGAGGCCCTACAATGAGCAGTTCTTC; cdr3_aa: CASWEGTSGRPYNEQFF
j_call: TRBJ2-1; clone_size: once; d_call: TRBD1; v_call: TRBV9; cdr3_nt: TGTGCCAGCAGCTCCCGACAGGGGGACCGGGATGAGCAGTTCTTC; cdr3_aa: CASSSRQGDRDEQFF
j_call: TRBJ2-4; clone_size: .; d_call: .; v_call: TRBV27; cdr3_nt: TGTGCCAGCAGTCTATCCCCTAGGACAGTCCAGTACTTC; cdr3_aa: CASSLSPRTVQYF
j_call: TRBJ2-1; clone_size: once; d_call: TRBD2; v_call: TRBV5-8; cdr3_nt: TGTGCCAGCACTAGCGGGGTATACAATGAGCAGTTCTTC; cdr3_aa: CASTSGVYNEQFF
j_call: TRBJ1-2; clone_size: .; d_call: .; v_call: TRBV21-1; cdr3_nt: TGTGCCCCACAAAGGGGTCCTGGACAGGAATCCTATGGCTACACCTTC; cdr3_aa: CAPQRGPGQESYGYTF
j_call: TRBJ1-1; clone_size: .; d_call: TRBD1; v_call: TRBV28; cdr3_nt: TGTGCCAGCAGGGGACAGGGAGCGAACACTGAAGCTTTCTTT; cdr3_aa: CASRGQGANTEAFF
j_call: TRBJ2-1; clone_size: .; d_call: TRBD2; v_call: TRBV11-2; cdr3_nt: TGTGCCAGCAGGTCTCTAGCGGGAGCAGGCAATGAGCAGTTCTTC; cdr3_aa: CASRSLAGAGNEQFF
j_call: TRBJ1-4; clone_size: .; d_call: .; v_call: TRBV6-5; cdr3_nt: TGTGCCAGCATGTCGGGGAATGAAAAACTGTTTTTT; cdr3_aa: CASMSGNEKLFF
j_call: TRBJ1-6; clone_size: .; d_call: .; v_call: TRBV4-2; cdr3_nt: TGTGCCAGCAGCCCACTACCGCAGGGCACAATTTCACCCCTCCACTTT; cdr3_aa: CASSPLPQGTISPLHF
j_call: TRBJ1-1; clone_size: .; d_call: TRBD1; v_call: TRBV5-1; cdr3_nt: TGCGCCAGCAGCCGAATGTCCTCCTCAGGGGGCTTCACTGAAGCTTTCTTT; cdr3_aa: CASSRMSSSGGFTEAFF